This T cell receptor beta chain derives from a study of blood T cell repertoires in COVID-19. Produced via immunoSEQ multiplex PCR; TCRdb's table is partial and in-frame only. The sample yields 250,000 to 300,000 clones, about 90% seen once. The CDR3 is 12 amino acids. V dropped 5 bases and J dropped 5 bases, with 9 bases sitting between them. From germline, CDR1 is LNHDA and CDR2 SQIVND (reference sequence). Sequencing used peripheral blood. This chain connects TRBV19 to TRBJ1-2; no clear D gene. This clonotype was obtained from a woman between 50 and 59 years old who had recovered from COVID-19. CDR3 loop: CASSFSGYGYTF. CDR3 DNA sequence: TGTGCCAGTAGTTTCTCGGGGTATGGCTACACCTTC.